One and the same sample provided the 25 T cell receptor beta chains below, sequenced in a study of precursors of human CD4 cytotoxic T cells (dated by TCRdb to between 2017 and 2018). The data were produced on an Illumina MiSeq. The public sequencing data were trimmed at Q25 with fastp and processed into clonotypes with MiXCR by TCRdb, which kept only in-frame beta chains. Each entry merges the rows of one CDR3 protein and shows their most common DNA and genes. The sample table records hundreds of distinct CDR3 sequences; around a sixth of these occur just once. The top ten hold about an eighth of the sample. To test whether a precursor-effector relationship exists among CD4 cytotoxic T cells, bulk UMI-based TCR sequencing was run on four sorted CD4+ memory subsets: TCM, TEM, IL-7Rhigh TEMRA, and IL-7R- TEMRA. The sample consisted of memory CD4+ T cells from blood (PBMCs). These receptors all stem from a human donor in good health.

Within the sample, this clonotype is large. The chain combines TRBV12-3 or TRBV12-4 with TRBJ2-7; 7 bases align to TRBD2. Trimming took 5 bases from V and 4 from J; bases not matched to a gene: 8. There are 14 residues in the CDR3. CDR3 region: CASSRTSLEYEQYF. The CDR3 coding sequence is TGTGCCAGCAGTCGGACTAGTCTGGAGTACGAGCAGTACTTC.

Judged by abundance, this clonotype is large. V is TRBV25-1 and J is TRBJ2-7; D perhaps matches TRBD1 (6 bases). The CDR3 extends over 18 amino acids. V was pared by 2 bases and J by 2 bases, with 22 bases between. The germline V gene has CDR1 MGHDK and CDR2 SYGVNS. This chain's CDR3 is CASSETKGTGTLPYEQYF. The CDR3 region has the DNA TGTGCCAGCAGTGAAACGAAGGGGACCGGGACACTACCCTACGAGCAGTACTTC.

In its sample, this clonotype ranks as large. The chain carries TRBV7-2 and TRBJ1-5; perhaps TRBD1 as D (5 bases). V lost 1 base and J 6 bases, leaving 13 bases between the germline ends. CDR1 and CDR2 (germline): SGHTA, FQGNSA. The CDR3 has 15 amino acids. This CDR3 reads CASSLVWGEGQPQHF. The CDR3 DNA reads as TGTGCCAGCAGCTTAGTTTGGGGCGAGGGTCAGCCCCAGCATTTT.

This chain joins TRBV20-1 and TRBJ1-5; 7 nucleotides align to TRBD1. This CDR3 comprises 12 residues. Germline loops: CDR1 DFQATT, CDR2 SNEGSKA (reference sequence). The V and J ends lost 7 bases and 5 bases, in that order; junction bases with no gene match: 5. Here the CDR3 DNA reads TGCAGTGTTCGGCAGGGGGATCAGCCCCAGCATTTT. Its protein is CSVRQGDQPQHF.

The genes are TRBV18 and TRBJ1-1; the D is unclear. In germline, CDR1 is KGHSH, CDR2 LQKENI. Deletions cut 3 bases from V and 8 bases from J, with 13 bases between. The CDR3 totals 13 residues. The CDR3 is CASSPSDTREAFF. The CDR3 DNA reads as TGTGCCAGCTCACCCTCCGACACGAGAGAAGCTTTCTTT.

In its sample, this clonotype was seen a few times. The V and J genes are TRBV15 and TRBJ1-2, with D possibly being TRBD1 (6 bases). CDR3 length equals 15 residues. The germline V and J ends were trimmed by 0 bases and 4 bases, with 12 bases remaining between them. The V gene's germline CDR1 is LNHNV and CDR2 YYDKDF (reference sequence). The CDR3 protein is CATSRDSQGSYGYTF. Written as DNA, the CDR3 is TGTGCCACCAGCAGAGATTCTCAGGGGTCCTATGGCTACACCTTC.

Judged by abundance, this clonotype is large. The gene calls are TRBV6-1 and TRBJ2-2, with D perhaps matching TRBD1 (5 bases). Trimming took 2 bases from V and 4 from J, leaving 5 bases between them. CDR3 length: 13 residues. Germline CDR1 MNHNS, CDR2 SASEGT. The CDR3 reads CASSEQGTGELFF. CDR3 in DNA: TGTGCCAGCAGTGAACAGGGCACCGGGGAGCTGTTTTTT.

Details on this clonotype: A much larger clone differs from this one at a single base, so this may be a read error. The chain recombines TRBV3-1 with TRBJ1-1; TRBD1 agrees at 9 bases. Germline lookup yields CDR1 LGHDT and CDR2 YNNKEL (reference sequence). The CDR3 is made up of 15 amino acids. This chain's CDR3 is CASSLWDRANTGAFF. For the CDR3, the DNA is TGTGCCAGCAGCCTATGGGACAGGGCGAACACTGGAGCTTTCTTT.

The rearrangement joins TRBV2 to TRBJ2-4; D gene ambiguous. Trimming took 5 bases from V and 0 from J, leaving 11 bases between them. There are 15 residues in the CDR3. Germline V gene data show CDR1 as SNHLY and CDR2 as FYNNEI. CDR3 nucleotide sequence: TGTGCCAGCAGTTATGGGCAGTTAGCCAAAAACATTCAGTACTTC. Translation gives CASSYGQLAKNIQYF. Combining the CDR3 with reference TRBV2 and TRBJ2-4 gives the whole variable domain EPEVTQTPSHQVTQMGQEVILRCVPISNHLYFYWYRQILGQKVEFLVSFYNNEISEKSEIFDDQFSVERPDGSNFTLKIRSTKLEDSAMYFCASSYGQLAKNIQYFGAGTRLSVL.

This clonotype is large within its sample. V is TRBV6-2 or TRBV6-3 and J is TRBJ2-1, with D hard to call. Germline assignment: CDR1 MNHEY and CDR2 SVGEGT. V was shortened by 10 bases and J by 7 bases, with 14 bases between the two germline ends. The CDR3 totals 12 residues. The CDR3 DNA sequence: TGTGCCATCCCAATGAACGGGAATGAGCAGTTCTTC. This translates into CAIPMNGNEQFF.

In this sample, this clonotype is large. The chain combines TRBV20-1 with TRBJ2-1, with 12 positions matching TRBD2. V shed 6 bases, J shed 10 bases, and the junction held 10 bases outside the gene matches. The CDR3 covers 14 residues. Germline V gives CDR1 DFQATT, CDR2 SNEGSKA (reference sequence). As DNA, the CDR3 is TGCAGTGCCCCACTAGCGGGGGGATTAACGGAGCAGTTCTTC. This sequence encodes CSAPLAGGLTEQFF.

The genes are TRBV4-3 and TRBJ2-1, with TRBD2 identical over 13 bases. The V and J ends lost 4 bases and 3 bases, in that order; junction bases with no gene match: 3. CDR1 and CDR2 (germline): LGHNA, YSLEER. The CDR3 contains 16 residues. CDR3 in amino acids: CASSRRLAGGYNEQFF. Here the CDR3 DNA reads TGCGCCAGCAGCCGGAGACTAGCGGGAGGCTACAATGAGCAGTTCTTC.

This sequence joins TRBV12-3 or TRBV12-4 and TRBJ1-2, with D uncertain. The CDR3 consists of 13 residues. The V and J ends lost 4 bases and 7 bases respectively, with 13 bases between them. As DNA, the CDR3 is TGTGCCAGCAGTTCAGACGGCCGCCGTGGCTACACCTTC. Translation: CASSSDGRRGYTF.

CDR3 in DNA: TGCAGCGTTACCCCCCAAACTTTGGCGGGAGGGCCCGGGGAGCAGTTCTTC. Translation gives CSVTPQTLAGGPGEQFF. V usage is TRBV29-1 and J usage is TRBJ2-1; 9 bases agree with TRBD2. Germline V lookup: CDR1 SQVTM, CDR2 ANQGSEA. V gave up 5 bases and J gave up 10 bases; unmatched junction bases: 21. The CDR3 has 17 amino acids.

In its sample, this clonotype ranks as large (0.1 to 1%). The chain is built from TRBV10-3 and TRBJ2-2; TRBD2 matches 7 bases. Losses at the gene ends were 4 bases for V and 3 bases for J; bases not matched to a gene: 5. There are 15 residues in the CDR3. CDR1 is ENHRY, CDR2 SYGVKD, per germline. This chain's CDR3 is CAISATSRDTGELFF. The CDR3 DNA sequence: TGTGCCATCAGTGCGACTAGCCGGGACACCGGGGAGCTGTTTTTT.

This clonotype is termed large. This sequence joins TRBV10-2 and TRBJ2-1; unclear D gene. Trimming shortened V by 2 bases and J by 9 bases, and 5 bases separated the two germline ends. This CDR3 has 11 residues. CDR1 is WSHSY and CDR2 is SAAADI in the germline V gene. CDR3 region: CASSERVEQFF. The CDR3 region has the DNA TGCGCCAGCAGTGAGAGGGTTGAGCAGTTCTTC.

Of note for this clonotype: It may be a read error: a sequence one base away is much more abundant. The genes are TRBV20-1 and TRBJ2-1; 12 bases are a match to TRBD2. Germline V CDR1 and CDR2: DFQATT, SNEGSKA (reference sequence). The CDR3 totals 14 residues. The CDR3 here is CSAPLAGGLTERFF. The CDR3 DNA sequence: TGCAGTGCCCCACTAGCGGGGGGATTAACGGAGCGGTTCTTC.

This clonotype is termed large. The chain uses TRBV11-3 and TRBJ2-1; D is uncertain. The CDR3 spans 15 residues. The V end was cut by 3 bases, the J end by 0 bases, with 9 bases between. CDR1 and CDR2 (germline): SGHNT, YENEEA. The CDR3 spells CASSLQEISYNEQFF. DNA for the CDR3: TGTGCCAGCAGCTTGCAGGAAATCTCCTACAATGAGCAGTTCTTC.

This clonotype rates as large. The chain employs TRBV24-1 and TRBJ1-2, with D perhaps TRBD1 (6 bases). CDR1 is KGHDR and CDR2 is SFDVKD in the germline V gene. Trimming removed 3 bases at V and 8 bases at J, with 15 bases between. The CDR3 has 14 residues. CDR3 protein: CATSDPVRGHGYTF. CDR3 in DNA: TGTGCCACCAGTGATCCTGTTCGGGGGCACGGCTACACCTTC.

This CDR3 is CASSLMRSTDTQYF. CDR3 DNA sequence: TGTGCCAGCAGCTTAATGCGGAGCACAGATACGCAGTATTTT. The rearrangement joins TRBV7-2 to TRBJ2-3; unclear D gene. CDR1 SGHTA and CDR2 FQGNSA come from the germline V gene. The V end was cut by 2 bases, the J end by 0 bases, with 6 bases between. The CDR3 has 14 amino acids.

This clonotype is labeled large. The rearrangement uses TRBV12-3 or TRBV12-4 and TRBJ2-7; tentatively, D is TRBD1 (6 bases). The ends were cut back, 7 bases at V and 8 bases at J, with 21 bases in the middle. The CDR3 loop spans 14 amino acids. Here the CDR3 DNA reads TGTGCCAGCAAAACAGGGATTACCACTCCCCAGCAGTACTTC. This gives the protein CASKTGITTPQQYF.

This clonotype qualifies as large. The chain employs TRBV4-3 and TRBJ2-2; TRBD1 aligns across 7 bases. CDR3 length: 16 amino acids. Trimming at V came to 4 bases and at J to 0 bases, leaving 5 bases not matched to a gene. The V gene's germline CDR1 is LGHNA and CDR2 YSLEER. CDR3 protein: CASSPTGNPNTGELFF. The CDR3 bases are TGCGCCAGCAGCCCGACAGGGAATCCGAACACCGGGGAGCTGTTTTTT.

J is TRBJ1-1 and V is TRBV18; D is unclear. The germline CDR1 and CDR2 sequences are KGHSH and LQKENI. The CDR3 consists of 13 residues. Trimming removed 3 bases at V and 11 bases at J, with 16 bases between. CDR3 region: CASSPSDTRDAFF. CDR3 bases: TGTGCCAGCTCACCCTCCGACACGAGAGATGCTTTCTTT.

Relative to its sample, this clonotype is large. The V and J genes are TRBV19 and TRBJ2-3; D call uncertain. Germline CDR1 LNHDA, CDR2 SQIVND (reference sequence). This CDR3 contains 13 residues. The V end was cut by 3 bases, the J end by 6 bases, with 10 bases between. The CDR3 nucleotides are TGTGCCAGTAGTATTTTAACGGTCGATACGCAGTATTTT. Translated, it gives CASSILTVDTQYF.

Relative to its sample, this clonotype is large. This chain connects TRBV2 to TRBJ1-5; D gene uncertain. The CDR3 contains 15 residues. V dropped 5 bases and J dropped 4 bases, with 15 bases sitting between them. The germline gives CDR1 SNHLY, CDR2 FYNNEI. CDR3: CASSLGLSENQPQHF. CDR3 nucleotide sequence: TGTGCCAGCAGTCTGGGTCTTTCTGAGAATCAGCCCCAGCATTTT.